These T cell receptor beta chains were read from a single sample in a study of response to subunit inactivated influenza vaccine. Each CDR3 protein gets one entry after TCRdb re-called the RT-PCR reads with MiXCR. The data hold 550,000 to 800,000 distinct CDR3 sequences, with roughly 14% observed a single time. The specimen was PBMCs from blood, collected about 13 days after vaccination. Receptors were obtained from a man aged 45-65 years who received an inactivated influenza vaccine. The CDR3 runs from the conserved cysteine through the conserved F or W. The order of the fields is D gene, J gene, V gene, clone size, CDR3 protein, CDR3 DNA. A D gene is named only where the DNA matches it firmly. Where a row states a size, it is once, few, many or the class of an expanded clone; other rows omit it.

. TRBJ1-1 TRBV6-1 few CASSQGAGTEAFF TGTGCCAGCAGTCAAGGTGCGGGGACTGAAGCTTTCTTT
TRBD1 TRBJ2-7 TRBV7-2 . CASSLDDRVEHYF TGTGCCAGCAGCTTAGACGACAGGGTCGAGCACTACTTC
. TRBJ2-7 TRBV7-2 few CASSLAGRVDEQYF TGTGCCAGCAGCTTAGCGGGCAGGGTGGACGAGCAGTACTTC
TRBD2 TRBJ2-1 TRBV5-1 . CASSGLAGASPGNEQFF TGCGCCAGCAGCGGACTAGCGGGGGCCTCCCCTGGGAATGAGCAGTTCTTC
. TRBJ2-1 TRBV12-3/TRBV12-4 . CASSLAGGGGRNEQFF TGTGCCAGCAGTTTAGCGGGAGGAGGAGGGCGCAATGAGCAGTTCTTC
. TRBJ2-3 TRBV6-1 . CASKPRGGRADTQYF TGTGCCAGCAAGCCAAGAGGGGGGCGAGCAGATACGCAGTATTTT
. TRBJ2-7 TRBV7-9 . CASSRRVGFEQYF TGTGCCAGCAGCCGAAGGGTGGGGTTCGAGCAGTACTTC
TRBD1 TRBJ1-4 TRBV28 few CATTRQGGATNEKLFF TGTGCCACCACGCGGCAGGGGGGTGCAACTAATGAAAAACTGTTTTTT
TRBD1 TRBJ2-1 TRBV7-8 few CASGTGGFNNEQFF TGTGCCAGCGGGACAGGGGGCTTTAACAATGAGCAGTTCTTC
TRBD2 TRBJ2-5 TRBV10-3 . CAISYTSGRLETQYF TGTGCCATCAGTTACACTAGCGGGAGGTTAGAGACCCAGTACTTC
. TRBJ2-7 TRBV3-1 . CASSQIPLGEQYF TGTGCCAGCAGCCAAATCCCTTTGGGCGAGCAGTACTTC
. TRBJ2-4 TRBV12-3/TRBV12-4 few CASSLGKNIQYF TGTGCCAGCAGTTTGGGCAAAAACATTCAGTACTTC
. TRBJ2-7 TRBV7-8 few CASSLTLRDKQYF TGTGCCAGCAGCTTAACCCTACGGGACAAGCAGTACTTC
. TRBJ2-6 TRBV18 few CASSPQRLTGSGANVLTF TGTGCCAGCTCACCTCAACGGTTAACAGGATCTGGGGCCAACGTCCTGACTTTC
TRBD1 TRBJ2-7 TRBV7-2 . CASMETGGRKQYF TGTGCCAGCATGGAGACAGGGGGAAGGAAGCAGTACTTC
TRBD1 TRBJ2-5 TRBV19 . CASKDRVETQYF TGTGCCAGTAAAGACAGGGTGGAGACCCAGTACTTC
TRBD2 TRBJ2-7 TRBV29-1 many CSVRTSGSYEQYF TGCAGCGTCCGGACTAGCGGTTCCTACGAGCAGTACTTC
. TRBJ2-1 TRBV7-3 . CASSPQGRGVEQFF TGTGCCAGCAGCCCCCAAGGGAGAGGTGTTGAGCAGTTCTTC
. TRBJ2-1 TRBV3-1 many CASSQPRDSYNEQFF TGTGCCAGCAGCCAACCTCGGGACTCTTACAATGAGCAGTTCTTC
TRBD2 TRBJ2-5 TRBV6-1 . CASSETTSGGMEETQYF TGTGCCAGCAGTGAAACGACTAGCGGGGGGATGGAAGAGACCCAGTACTTC
TRBD1 TRBJ1-1 TRBV20-1 . CSAPGQGGSWAFF TGCAGTGCCCCGGGACAGGGAGGATCGTGGGCTTTCTTT
. TRBJ2-2 TRBV27 . CASSYRVGELFF TGTGCCAGCAGTTACAGGGTCGGGGAGCTGTTTTTT
. TRBJ2-1 TRBV20-1 . CSAARDLGGSYNEQFF TGCAGTGCGGCCCGGGACTTGGGGGGTTCCTACAATGAGCAGTTCTTC
TRBD1 TRBJ1-5 TRBV29-1 . CSVSRDRNQPQHF TGCAGCGTTTCCCGGGACAGAAATCAGCCCCAGCATTTT
. TRBJ2-3 TRBV11-2 . CASSLAPARDTQYF TGTGCCAGCAGCTTAGCCCCAGCCAGGGATACGCAGTATTTT
TRBD2 TRBJ2-5 TRBV20-1 few CSASKLAEETQYF TGCAGTGCTAGCAAACTAGCGGAAGAGACCCAGTACTTC
. TRBJ2-3 TRBV4-2 . CASSQDGGGGTDTQYF TGTGCCAGCAGCCAGGACGGGGGCGGGGGCACAGATACGCAGTATTTT
. TRBJ1-2 TRBV4-3 . CASSQVGQGYTF TGCGCCAGCAGCCAAGTGGGTCAGGGCTACACCTTC
TRBD1 TRBJ2-7 TRBV29-1 few CSASGTGLSYEQYF TGCAGCGCCTCCGGGACAGGTCTATCCTACGAGCAGTACTTC
. TRBJ2-3 TRBV9 . CASSATSGVGDTQYF TGTGCCAGCAGCGCAACCTCAGGGGTAGGGGATACGCAGTATTTT
. TRBJ1-5 TRBV6-5 few CASSYSRHSNQPQHF TGTGCCAGCAGTTACAGTCGACATAGCAATCAGCCCCAGCATTTT
. TRBJ1-6 TRBV10-3 . CAISENGGPYLSPLHF TGTGCCATCAGTGAGAACGGCGGTCCCTATCTTTCACCCCTCCACTTT
. TRBJ2-1 TRBV19 . CASSIKGYNEQFF TGTGCCAGTAGTATCAAGGGATACAATGAGCAGTTCTTC
TRBD1 TRBJ2-7 TRBV6-1 few CASTRTGEFYEQYF TGTGCCAGCACAAGGACAGGGGAATTCTACGAGCAGTACTTC
TRBD2 TRBJ2-7 TRBV5-8 few CASSSGLAGVRSYEQYF TGTGCCAGCAGCTCAGGACTAGCGGGAGTAAGGTCCTACGAGCAGTACTTC
. TRBJ2-2 TRBV20-1 . CSARDWDNLNTGELFF TGCAGTGCTAGAGATTGGGACAATTTGAACACCGGGGAGCTGTTTTTT
. TRBJ1-6 TRBV28 few CASSLWPVALHF TGTGCCAGCAGTTTGTGGCCGGTAGCCCTCCACTTT